Sequencing of this T cell receptor beta chain was carried out in a study of T cell changes during pregnancy in multiple sclerosis. Method: immunoSEQ multiplex PCR; TCRdb's copy keeps in-frame clones and lacks some. The sample holds 30,000 to 45,000 clones; about 93% are singletons and the top ten take about 0.45%. The CDR3 is made up of 16 amino acids. Germline CDR1 and CDR2: SGHTA and FQGNSA. V dropped 5 bases and J dropped 5; count of bases not matched to a gene: 6. The receptor's source is a female donor with multiple sclerosis, enrolled in a pregnancy study. Material: CD4+ T cells from peripheral blood mononuclear cells, obtained in the third trimester of pregnancy. The V and J genes are TRBV7-2 and TRBJ2-3; 14 bases are shared with TRBD2. CDR3 DNA sequence: TGTGCCAGCAGCGAGGGACTAGCGGGAGCGATAGATACGCAGTATTTT. It translates to CASSEGLAGAIDTQYF.